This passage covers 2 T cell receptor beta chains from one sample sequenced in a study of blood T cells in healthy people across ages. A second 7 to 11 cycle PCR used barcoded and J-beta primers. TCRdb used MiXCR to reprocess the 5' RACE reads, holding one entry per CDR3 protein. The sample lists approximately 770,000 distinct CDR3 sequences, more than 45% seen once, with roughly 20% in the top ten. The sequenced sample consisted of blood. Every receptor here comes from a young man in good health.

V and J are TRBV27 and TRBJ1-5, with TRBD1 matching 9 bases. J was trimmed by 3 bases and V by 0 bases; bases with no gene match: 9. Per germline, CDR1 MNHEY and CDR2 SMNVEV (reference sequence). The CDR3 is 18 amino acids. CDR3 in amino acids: CASSLSFPDRGLNQPQHF. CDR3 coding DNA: TGTGCCAGCAGTTTATCATTCCCGGACAGGGGACTCAATCAGCCCCAGCATTTT.

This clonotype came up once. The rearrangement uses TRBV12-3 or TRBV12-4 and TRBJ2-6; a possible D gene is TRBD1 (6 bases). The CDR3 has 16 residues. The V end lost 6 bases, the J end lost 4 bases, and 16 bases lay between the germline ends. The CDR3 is CASSLLQGTGANVLTF. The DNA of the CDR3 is TGTGCCAGCAGCTTACTACAGGGTACAGGGGCCAACGTCCTGACTTTC.